These 8 T cell receptor beta chains share one sample of origin, sequenced in a study of prognosis after radiotherapy for stage I lung cancer (dated by TCRdb to the early 2020s). The sample was run on an Illumina HiSeq 3000. Two rounds of multiplex PCR were performed to amplify the TCR beta CDR3 region from genomic DNA. The first PCR round used primers specific to each TRBV and TRBJ gene, with sequences filed in Chinese patent CN105087789A. TCRdb passed the public sequencing reads through fastp at Q25 and MiXCR, retaining productive beta sequences. A single entry per CDR3 protein holds the most common genes and DNA from its merged rows. This sample comprises about 32,000 distinct CDR3 sequences, 42% of them detected only once. The top ten clones comprise over 15% of the sample. This material consisted of PBMCs, taken before or after stereotactic body radiation therapy (not recorded which). The receptor source for this set is a donor aged 50 or older with non-small cell lung cancer.

The CDR3 is CASSVAGGGTIRDEQFF. CDR3 in DNA: TGTGCCAGCAGCGTAGCAGGCGGAGGGACAATCAGGGATGAGCAGTTCTTC. This sequence joins TRBV9 and TRBJ2-1; D tentatively reads TRBD1 or TRBD2 (6 bases each). This CDR3 contains 17 residues. V lost 0 bases and J 8 bases, leaving 21 bases between the germline ends. Germline assignment: CDR1 SGDLS and CDR2 YYNGEE.

This clonotype has only one observation. The chain has TRBV6-9 and TRBJ2-7; unclear D gene. The germline gives CDR1 MNHGY, CDR2 SVAAGI. The CDR3 is made up of 12 amino acids. V was pared by 0 bases and J by 5 bases, with 5 bases between. The CDR3 is CASSYSVNEQYF. In nucleotides, the CDR3 is TGTGCCAGCAGTTATTCGGTTAACGAGCAGTACTTC.

The table lists this clonotype with many counts. The chain couples TRBV27 to TRBJ1-1, with D possibly TRBD1 on 5 matching bases. The CDR3 consists of 13 residues. Trimming removed 3 bases from V and 6 bases from J, with 11 bases in between. The germline CDR1 and CDR2 sequences are MNHEY and SMNVEV (reference sequence). The CDR3 bases are TGTGCCAGCAGTTTTGGCTGGGGCGCTGAAGCTTTCTTT. It translates to CASSFGWGAEAFF.

A note on this clonotype: Being one base from a much bigger clone, this may be a read error. The rearrangement links TRBV7-9 to TRBJ2-5, with D perhaps TRBD2 (5 bases). Germline V CDR1 and CDR2: SEHNR, FQNEAQ (reference sequence). The ends were cut back, 2 bases at V and 2 bases at J, with 9 bases in the middle. The CDR3 runs 14 residues. CDR3 amino acids: CASSLIARQETQYF. Written as DNA, the CDR3 is TGTGCCAGCAGCTTAATAGCGCGTCAAGAGACCCAGTACTTC.

This clonotype was seen repeatedly, ten times or more. The chain recombines TRBV10-3 with TRBJ2-7; a weak D match, TRBD2 (6 bases). Trimming took off 4 bases at V and 3 bases at J, with 19 bases between the two ends. CDR1 and CDR2 from the germline V gene are ENHRY and SYGVKD. The CDR3 runs 16 residues. The CDR3 protein is CAISGVGGVTFYEQYF. The CDR3 bases are TGTGCCATCAGTGGGGTGGGCGGGGTGACATTCTACGAGCAGTACTTC.

On this clonotype itself: One end of the junction fails to match germline, which may point to a read error. This rearrangement joins TRBV7-2 to TRBJ1-5; TRBD1 is a possible D gene (5 bases). Germline CDR1 reads SGHTA; CDR2 reads FQGNSA. The CDR3 sequence is 15 residues long. For the CDR3, the DNA is TGTGCCAGCAGTCTTGGGGGGTATAGCAATCAGCCCCATCATTTT. This encodes CASSLGGYSNQPHHF. The full variable domain, completed using reference TRBV7-2 and TRBJ1-5, is GAGVSQSPSNKVTEKGKDVELRCDPISGHTALYWYRQSLGQGLEFLIYFQGNSAPDKSGLPSDRFSAERTGGSVSTLTIQRTQQEDSAVYLCASSLGGYSNQPHHFGDGTRLSIL.

This clonotype has more than one count but fewer than ten. V gene TRBV20-1 combines with J gene TRBJ2-1; 8 nucleotides align to TRBD2. The CDR3 extends over 13 amino acids. Germline CDR1 reads DFQATT; CDR2 reads SNEGSKA (reference sequence). V lost 6 bases to trimming and J lost 4 bases; unmatched junction nucleotides: 5. In DNA form, the CDR3 reads TGCAGTGCCCCAGGGACTAGTTACAATGAGCAGTTCTTC. Protein sequence: CSAPGTSYNEQFF.

V gene TRBV6-2 or TRBV6-3 combines with J gene TRBJ2-1; TRBD1 matches 9 bases. V lost 5 bases and J lost 6; bases outside the gene matches: 11. The germline CDR1 and CDR2 sequences are MNHEY and SVGEGT. The CDR3 length is 16 residues. The CDR3 DNA is TGTGCCAGCAGTATCTCCGGGACAGGGTGCTGCAATGAGCAGTTCTTC. It codes for CASSISGTGCCNEQFF.